This is a list of T cell receptor beta chains from one sample in a study of T cell responses to AZD1222 COVID-19 vaccine. Libraries were prepared by immunoSEQ multiplex PCR; TCRdb keeps only in-frame clonotypes and omits some of them. The sample consists of 130,000 or so clones, about 86% of them appearing once. The sequencing used peripheral blood, collected 28 days after the second AZD1222 dose. The receptors come from an adult who received the AZD1222 COVID-19 vaccine. Each CDR3 is given with its conserved first and last residue. A D gene is named only where the DNA matches it firmly. Where a row states a size, it is once, few, many or the class of an expanded clone; other rows omit it.

CASSPPGGGYGNTIYF,TGTGCCAGCAGCCCCCCGGGGGGGGGATACGGAAACACCATATATTTT,-,TRBV11-2,-,TRBJ1-3
CASSLLAGSYEQYF,TGTGCCAGCAGCTTGTTAGCGGGGTCCTACGAGCAGTACTTC,-,TRBV7-9,TRBD2,TRBJ2-7
CASSLTGTATNEKLFF,TGTGCCAGCAGTTTGACTGGGACGGCTACTAATGAAAAACTGTTTTTT,once,TRBV27,-,TRBJ1-4
CASSLQGSSYNEQFF,TGTGCCAGCAGCCTACAGGGGAGCTCCTACAATGAGCAGTTCTTC,-,TRBV7-6,TRBD1,TRBJ2-1
CASSLTQGAGSPLHF,TGTGCCAGCAGTTTAACGCAGGGGGCAGGATCACCCCTCCACTTT,-,TRBV27,TRBD1,TRBJ1-6
CASNFDGGGFFGELFF,TGTGCCAGTAACTTCGACGGAGGGGGATTTTTCGGGGAGCTGTTTTTT,-,TRBV19,-,TRBJ2-2
CASSPMVRTGSEKLFF,TGCGCCAGCAGCCCGATGGTAAGGACAGGGAGTGAAAAACTGTTTTTT,once,TRBV4-1,TRBD1,TRBJ1-4
CASSDTGLPSGNTIYF,TGTGCCAGCAGTGATACCGGACTGCCCTCTGGAAACACCATATATTTT,-,TRBV6-1,-,TRBJ1-3
CASLFHSDGYTF,TGTGCCAGCCTCTTTCACAGCGATGGCTACACCTTC,once,TRBV5-8,-,TRBJ1-2
CASTTLRGGETQYF,TGTGCCAGCACCACCCTACGAGGCGGGGAGACCCAGTACTTC,-,TRBV13,-,TRBJ2-5
CASSIDRGQYNTEAFF,TGTGCCAGTAGTATAGATCGGGGCCAGTATAACACTGAAGCTTTCTTT,once,TRBV19,-,TRBJ1-1
CASSRGAGTEAFF,TGTGCCAGCAGCCGTGGGGCGGGGACTGAAGCTTTCTTT,few,TRBV14,-,TRBJ1-1
CASSFRAQPQHF,TGTGCCAGCAGTTTCAGGGCTCAGCCCCAGCATTTT,-,TRBV12-3/TRBV12-4,-,TRBJ1-5
CASSPPGQGADTGELFF,TGTGCCAGCTCACCACCGGGACAGGGGGCGGACACCGGGGAGCTGTTTTTT,-,TRBV18,TRBD1,TRBJ2-2